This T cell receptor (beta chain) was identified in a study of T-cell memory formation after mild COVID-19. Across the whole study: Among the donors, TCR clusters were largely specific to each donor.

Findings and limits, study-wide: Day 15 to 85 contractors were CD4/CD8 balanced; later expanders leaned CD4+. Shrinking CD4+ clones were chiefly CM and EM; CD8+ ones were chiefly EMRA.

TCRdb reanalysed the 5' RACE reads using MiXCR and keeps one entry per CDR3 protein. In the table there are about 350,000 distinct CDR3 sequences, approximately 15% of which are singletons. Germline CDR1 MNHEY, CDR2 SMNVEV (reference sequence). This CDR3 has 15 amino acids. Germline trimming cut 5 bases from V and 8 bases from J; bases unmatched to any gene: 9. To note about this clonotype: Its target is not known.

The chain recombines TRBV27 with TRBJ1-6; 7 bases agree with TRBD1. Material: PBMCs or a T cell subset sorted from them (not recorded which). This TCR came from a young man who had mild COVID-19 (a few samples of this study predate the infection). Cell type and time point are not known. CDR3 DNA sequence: TGTGCCAGCAGTCTATGGGACAGTCCAGATTCACCCCTCCACTTT. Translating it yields CASSLWDSPDSPLHF.